This T cell receptor beta chain was sequenced in a study of blood T cell repertoires in COVID-19. Study-wide background: Sources were T cells, B-cell-depleted T cells, or PBMCs; the material itself was cDNA or gDNA.

In the source study's methods: Estimated nucleated cell counts came from reference gene primer amplification. Clones were sequenced by immunoSEQ multiplex PCR, and TCRdb holds only the in-frame ones, with some missing. Clonal size and the V and J genes are those of that table, whereas D and trimming came from the DNA. This sample has roughly 140,000 clones; around 90% occur once, and the top ten carry roughly 1.9%. Trimming took off 2 bases at V and 6 bases at J, with 13 bases between the two ends. Germline values: CDR1 MNHEY, CDR2 SMNVEV (reference sequence). CDR3 size: 15 residues. The sample comprised peripheral blood. The chain is built from TRBV27 and TRBJ2-2; the D gene is possibly TRBD1 (6 bases). The receptor was derived from a man aged 65 to 85 with acute or convalescent COVID-19. CDR3 nucleotides: TGTGCCAGCAGTTTACAGGGGTTGTTAGCCGGGGAGCTGTTTTTT. Its protein is CASSLQGLLAGELFF.